These 17 T cell receptor beta chains were sequenced from one sample in a study of identical twins. TCRdb analysed the 5' RACE reads with MiXCR anew, one entry per CDR3 protein. The sample has about 240,000 distinct CDR3 sequences; over 9.5% are singletons. Sequencing was carried out using memory T cells sorted from blood. These receptors came from a middle-aged man in good health.

The rearrangement uses TRBV10-3 and TRBJ2-7; D may be TRBD1 (6 bases). CDR1 ENHRY and CDR2 SYGVKD come from the germline V gene. V lost 10 bases, J lost 5 bases, and 21 bases lay in between. This CDR3 is built from 14 residues. In nucleotides, the CDR3 is TGTGCCACAACGGATTGGGGGCAATTCGACGAGCAGTACTTC. This codes for CATTDWGQFDEQYF.

The V and J genes are TRBV7-8 and TRBJ2-3; 8 bases agree with TRBD1. Looked up from germline, CDR1 is SGHVS and CDR2 is FQNEAQ. V was clipped by 5 bases and J by 8 bases; unmatched bases: 12. This CDR3 region has 15 residues. CDR3: CASSADRVRRGTQYF. The DNA of the CDR3 is TGTGCCAGCAGCGCGGACAGGGTCCGCCGGGGTACGCAGTATTTT.

This clonotype was observed at least ten times. The chain combines TRBV2 with TRBJ2-1; 10 bases line up with TRBD1. The germline CDR1 and CDR2 sequences are SNHLY and FYNNEI. The J segment lost 6 bases and the V segment lost 7 bases, leaving 6 bases of the junction unmatched. There are 14 residues in the CDR3. CDR3: CASKGQGFLNEQFF. CDR3 bases: TGTGCCAGCAAGGGACAGGGGTTTCTCAATGAGCAGTTCTTC.

In its sample, this clonotype was seen many times. This chain connects TRBV3-1 to TRBJ2-5, with a possible D match to TRBD1 (5 bases). The CDR3 is made up of 14 amino acids. V was shortened by 1 base and J by 4 bases, with 10 bases between the two germline ends. CDR1 and CDR2 from the germline V gene are LGHDT and YNNKEL (reference sequence). CDR3 sequence reads: CASSQASQGETQYF. CDR3 nucleotide sequence: TGTGCCAGCAGCCAAGCGTCGCAGGGAGAGACCCAGTACTTC.

This clonotype was seen only a few times. The chain links TRBV20-1 to TRBJ1-1; TRBD1 might be the D (6 bases). The CDR3 extends over 13 amino acids. CDR1 is DFQATT and CDR2 is SNEGSKA in the germline V gene (reference sequence). V was shortened by 3 bases and J by 2 bases, with 10 bases between the two germline ends. This CDR3 reads CSASPGANTEAFF. The CDR3 nucleotides are TGCAGTGCTAGCCCAGGGGCCAACACTGAAGCTTTCTTT.

This clonotype was seen many times. J is TRBJ2-2 and V is TRBV12-3 or TRBV12-4; TRBD1 aligns across 8 bases. The junction had 17 bases not matched to a gene; V was cut back by 6 bases and J by 2 bases. This CDR3 comprises 19 residues. CDR3 in amino acids: CASRAGTGNVARNTGELFF. The CDR3, as DNA: TGTGCCAGCAGGGCCGGGACAGGAAATGTTGCCAGAAACACCGGGGAGCTGTTTTTT.

The chain recombines TRBV6-1 with TRBJ2-7; 8 nucleotides line up with TRBD1. The V and J ends lost 6 bases and 6 bases, in that order; junction bases with no gene match: 4. This CDR3 is 12 amino acids long. The germline gives CDR1 MNHNS, CDR2 SASEGT. The CDR3 DNA follows: TGTGCCAGCAGCTTCACAGGGGGCGAGCAGTACTTC. Encoded protein: CASSFTGGEQYF.

This clonotype showed up many times. This chain joins TRBV4-3 and TRBJ1-2, with unresolved D. The CDR3 is made up of 13 amino acids. Trimming took 0 bases from V and 8 from J, leaving 10 bases between them. Germline CDR1 reads LGHNA; CDR2 reads YSLEER. The DNA for the CDR3 is TGCGCCAGCAGCCAAGATCGTCGGGGAGGCTACACCTTC. It encodes CASSQDRRGGYTF.

There are a few counts of this clonotype. J is TRBJ1-1 and V is TRBV6-2 or TRBV6-3; 7 bases are a match to TRBD1. The germline V gene encodes CDR1 MNHEY and CDR2 SVGEGT. V was pared by 2 bases and J by 4 bases, with 13 bases of the junction left unmatched. This CDR3 region has 17 residues. The CDR3: CASSYPDRATLGTEAFF. The DNA of the CDR3 is TGTGCCAGCAGTTACCCTGACAGGGCCACTCTGGGCACTGAAGCTTTCTTT.

This clonotype came up a few times. The V and J genes are TRBV20-1 and TRBJ2-1; TRBD1 might be the D (5 bases). Germline V lookup: CDR1 DFQATT, CDR2 SNEGSKA (reference sequence). V lost 0 bases and J 2 bases, leaving 5 bases between the germline ends. The CDR3 runs to 13 residues. The DNA for the CDR3 is TGCAGTGCTAGAGACAGGGCCTACAATGAGCAGTTCTTC. Translation gives CSARDRAYNEQFF.

The V and J genes are TRBV6-5 and TRBJ1-3; 9 bases are shared with TRBD1. Looked up from germline, CDR1 is MNHEY and CDR2 is SVGAGI. Germline trimming cut 0 bases from V and 7 bases from J; bases unmatched to any gene: 1. There are 14 residues in the CDR3. As DNA, the CDR3 is TGTGCCAGCAGTTACTCCGGACAGGGGAACACCATATATTTT. The encoded protein is CASSYSGQGNTIYF.

This clonotype showed up just a few times. DNA for the CDR3: TGTGCCAGCAGCAAGGCTTCAGATACGCAGTATTTT. It specifies CASSKASDTQYF. V usage is TRBV9 and J usage is TRBJ2-3; D unclear. Looked up from germline, CDR1 is SGDLS and CDR2 is YYNGEE. This CDR3 contains 12 residues. V gave up 4 bases and J gave up 4 bases, with 7 bases separating them.

CDR3 sequence reads: CSARPPFRGPSTDTQYF. DNA for the CDR3: TGCAGTGCTAGACCCCCGTTCAGGGGACCTAGCACAGATACGCAGTATTTT. V gene TRBV20-1 combines with J gene TRBJ2-3; weak D call: TRBD1 (6 bases). The V gene lost 2 bases and the J gene lost 0 bases, with 18 bases spanning the gap. The CDR3 has 17 residues. The V gene's germline CDR1 is DFQATT and CDR2 SNEGSKA (reference sequence).

This chain links TRBV18 with TRBJ2-3, with TRBD2 matching 8 bases. The CDR3 loop spans 16 amino acids. The junction had 6 bases not matched to a gene; V was cut back by 1 base and J by 3 bases. Germline values: CDR1 KGHSH, CDR2 LQKENI. CDR3: CASSPLRGGPTDTQYF. The CDR3, as DNA: TGTGCCAGCTCACCACTCCGGGGGGGCCCGACAGATACGCAGTATTTT.

This clonotype was picked up many times. The rearrangement links TRBV12-3 or TRBV12-4 to TRBJ1-1; TRBD1 matches at 8 bases. The trim removed 1 base at V and 10 bases at J, leaving 5 bases unmatched. The CDR3 runs 13 residues. CDR3 in DNA: TGTGCCAGCAGTTTAGGCAGGGGGCTTACAGCTTTCTTT. It encodes CASSLGRGLTAFF.

J is TRBJ2-7 and V is TRBV29-1; weak D call: TRBD1 (6 bases). This CDR3 region has 12 residues. The ends were cut back, 4 bases at V and 2 bases at J, with 9 bases in the middle. From germline, CDR1 is SQVTM and CDR2 ANQGSEA. The CDR3: CSVGAGAYEQYF. The DNA of the CDR3 is TGCAGCGTTGGGGCAGGGGCCTACGAGCAGTACTTC.

This clonotype was counted at least ten times. This rearrangement joins TRBV25-1 to TRBJ1-1; a possible D gene is TRBD1 (6 bases). The germline CDR1 and CDR2 sequences are MGHDK and SYGVNS. Between the trimmed V and J ends, which lost 4 bases and 2 bases, there was a span of 14 bases. There are 15 residues in the CDR3. The CDR3 reads CASSVPGGGNTEAFF. In nucleotides, the CDR3 is TGTGCCAGCAGTGTTCCCGGGGGCGGAAACACTGAAGCTTTCTTT.